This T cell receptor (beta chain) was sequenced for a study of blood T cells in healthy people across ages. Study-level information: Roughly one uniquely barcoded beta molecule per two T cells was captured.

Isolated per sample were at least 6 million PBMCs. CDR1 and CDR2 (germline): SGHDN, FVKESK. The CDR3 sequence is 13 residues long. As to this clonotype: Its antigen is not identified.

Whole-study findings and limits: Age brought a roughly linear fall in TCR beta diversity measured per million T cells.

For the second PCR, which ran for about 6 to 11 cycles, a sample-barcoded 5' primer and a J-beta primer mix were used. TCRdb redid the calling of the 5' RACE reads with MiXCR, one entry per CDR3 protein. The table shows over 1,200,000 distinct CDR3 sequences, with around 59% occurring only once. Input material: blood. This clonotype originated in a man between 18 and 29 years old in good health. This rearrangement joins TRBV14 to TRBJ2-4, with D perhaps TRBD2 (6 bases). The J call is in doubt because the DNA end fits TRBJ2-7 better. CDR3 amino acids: CASSQPGEFEQYF. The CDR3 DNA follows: TGTGCCAGCAGCCAGCCGGGGGAATTCGAGCAGTACTTC.